This T cell receptor (beta chain) was captured by sequencing in a study of cytomegalovirus exposure and HLA in healthy donors. Study conclusions and caveats: V- and J-gene trimming in TCR beta was tied to a missense DCLRE1C variant by an analysis performed later. The authors enumerated 150 to 200 TCR beta chains as linked to cytomegalovirus. An analysis that was carried out later associated 17,000 or so TCR beta sequences with HLA alleles at 0.05 false discovery rate.

The donors were healthy bone marrow donors. With 60 Vbeta and 13 Jbeta primers, the PCR was carried out. Profiling relied on immunoSEQ multiplex PCR, and the TCRdb table lists in-frame clones only, not all of them. The sample includes approximately 91,000 clones, under 75% of them seen just once. With regard to this clone: No antigen is known for it.

The sample was PBMCs. This receptor was taken from a female donor in good health and CMV-seronegative.

The CDR3 coding sequence is TGCAGCGCGGGACAGGGCGAGCAGTACTTC. Amino acids: CSAGQGEQYF. This chain links TRBV29-1 with TRBJ2-7; 9 positions agree with TRBD1. The V gene's germline CDR1 is SQVTM and CDR2 ANQGSEA. Losses at the gene ends were 7 bases for V and 6 bases for J; bases not matched to a gene: 1. This CDR3 has 10 amino acids.